What follows are 14 T cell receptor beta chains derived from one specimen sequenced in a study of blood T cell repertoires in COVID-19. The data were produced by immunoSEQ multiplex PCR, yet TCRdb's version contains in-frame clones alone and is incomplete. This sample has some 44,000 clones, with about 88% found just once. Sequenced sample: peripheral blood. These receptors were taken from a human donor in a cohort sampled during active COVID-19.

The CDR3 is CASLTGGGEQFF. The CDR3 DNA is TGTGCCAGTTTGACAGGGGGCGGTGAGCAGTTCTTC. V and J are TRBV19 and TRBJ2-1, with TRBD1 matching over 10 bases. In germline, CDR1 is LNHDA, CDR2 SQIVND (reference sequence). J was trimmed by 9 bases and V by 8 bases; bases with no gene match: 4. The CDR3 consists of 12 residues.

Relative to its sample, this clone is medium-sized. The chain joins TRBV30 to TRBJ1-2, with D perhaps TRBD1 (5 bases). The germline V gene encodes CDR1 GTSNPN and CDR2 SVGIG (reference sequence). With 4 bases removed from V and 3 bases from J, the gap between germline ends came to 9 bases. The CDR3 runs to 12 residues. CDR3 amino acids: CAWTRDYYGYTF. In nucleotides, the CDR3 is TGTGCCTGGACCAGGGACTACTATGGCTACACCTTC.

This clone was observed a few times. The gene calls are TRBV5-6 and TRBJ2-2; 10 nucleotides line up with TRBD1. The CDR3 is 16 amino acids. The V segment lost 4 bases and the J segment 8 bases; nucleotides outside the gene matches: 11. Germline lookup yields CDR1 SGHDT and CDR2 YYEEEE. The CDR3: CASSIGQGVFSGELFF. CDR3 bases: TGTGCCAGCAGCATAGGACAGGGGGTCTTCTCTGGGGAGCTGTTTTTT.

The V gene is TRBV6-2 or TRBV6-3, the J gene TRBJ2-5; D is undetermined. Trimming took 0 bases from V and 5 from J, leaving 10 bases between them. Germline V gene lookup returns CDR1 MNHEY and CDR2 SVGEGT. This CDR3 spans 14 amino acids. The chain's CDR3 is CASSYSNNEETQYF. CDR3 DNA sequence: TGTGCCAGCAGTTACTCCAATAATGAGGAGACCCAGTACTTC.

This chain joins TRBV7-9 and TRBJ2-5; D ambiguous. The V gene lost 0 bases and the J gene lost 4 bases, with 6 bases spanning the gap. CDR3 length equals 13 residues. CDR1 and CDR2 (germline): SEHNR, FQNEAQ (reference sequence). The CDR3 DNA is TGTGCCAGCAGCTTAGCAGGCGGAGAGACCCAGTACTTC. It specifies CASSLAGGETQYF.

The chain couples TRBV7-3 to TRBJ1-2, with TRBD1 identical over 9 bases. Germline trimming cut 5 bases from V and 4 bases from J; bases unmatched to any gene: 8. The CDR3 is made up of 15 amino acids. The V gene's germline CDR1 is SGHTA and CDR2 FQGTGA. The CDR3 DNA reads as TGTGCCAGCAGCACCTCACAGGGGGCGGGCTATGGCTACACCTTC. This codes for CASSTSQGAGYGYTF.

This chain connects TRBV27 to TRBJ2-7; D is perhaps TRBD1 (5 bases). CDR1 is MNHEY, CDR2 SMNVEV, per germline (reference sequence). The V end lost 0 bases, the J end lost 1 base, and 7 bases lay between the germline ends. The CDR3 contains 14 residues. CDR3 coding DNA: TGTGCCAGCAGTTTATCGAGACAGTCCTACGAGCAGTACTTC. It is translated as CASSLSRQSYEQYF.

V and J are TRBV15 and TRBJ1-1; 9 nucleotides agree with TRBD1. The CDR3 sequence is 16 residues long. The germline gives CDR1 LNHNV, CDR2 YYDKDF (reference sequence). V dropped 0 bases and J dropped 1; count of bases not matched to a gene: 3. The CDR3: CATSREGTGRNTEAFF. The CDR3 nucleotides are TGTGCCACCAGCAGAGAGGGGACAGGGAGGAACACTGAAGCTTTCTTT.

The V and J genes are TRBV9 and TRBJ1-1; TRBD1 might be the D (6 bases). The CDR3 length is 15 residues. V was shortened by 4 bases and J by 5 bases, with 18 bases between the two germline ends. Looked up from germline, CDR1 is SGDLS and CDR2 is YYNGEE. The DNA for the CDR3 is TGTGCCAGCAGCACCCATACAGGGCCCGCGACTGAAGCTTTCTTT. Translation gives CASSTHTGPATEAFF.

The V call is TRBV28, the J call TRBJ1-5, with TRBD1 matching 8 bases. The germline V gene has CDR1 MDHEN and CDR2 SYDVKM. This CDR3 has 14 amino acids. V shed 6 bases, J shed 7 bases, and the junction held 8 bases outside the gene matches. CDR3 in amino acids: CASSSDRGWQPQHF. DNA of the CDR3: TGTGCCAGCAGCAGCGACAGGGGATGGCAGCCCCAGCATTTT.

The rearrangement joins TRBV9 to TRBJ2-2, with 9 bases that match TRBD1. CDR3 length: 16 residues. The germline CDR1 and CDR2 sequences are SGDLS and YYNGEE. With 4 bases clipped from V and 6 bases from J, the junction kept 10 bases outside the gene matches. This CDR3 is CASSTQGAAGSGELFF. For the CDR3, the DNA is TGTGCCAGCAGCACACAGGGGGCAGCAGGGTCCGGGGAGCTGTTTTTT. Variable domain in full (rest from reference TRBV9 and TRBJ2-2): DSGVTQTPKHLITATGQRVTLRCSPRSGDLSVYWYQQSLDQGLQFLIQYYNGEERAKGNILERFSAQQFPDLHSELNLSSLELGDSALYFCASSTQGAAGSGELFFGEGSRLTVL.

V usage is TRBV11-2 and J usage is TRBJ2-7, with 9 bases aligning to TRBD1. CDR1 and CDR2 from the germline V gene are SGHAT and FQNNGV. The junction had 7 bases not matched to a gene; V was cut back by 1 base and J by 6 bases. The CDR3 is made up of 15 amino acids. The CDR3 nucleotides read TGTGCCAGCAGCTTAGCGCGAGGGACAGGGTTCGAGCAGTACTTC. Translating it yields CASSLARGTGFEQYF.

The V and J genes are TRBV15 and TRBJ2-5; 12 nucleotides align to TRBD2. The CDR3 has 14 amino acids. Trimming removed 5 bases from V and 3 bases from J; junction bases left unmatched: 1. CDR1 LNHNV and CDR2 YYDKDF come from the germline V gene (reference sequence). The CDR3 DNA sequence: TGTGCCACCAGCTGGACTAGCGGGGAAGAGACCCAGTACTTC. Its protein product is CATSWTSGEETQYF.

The chain has TRBV5-6 and TRBJ1-2, with 7 bases that match TRBD1. The CDR3 consists of 14 residues. V lost 1 base and J lost 3; bases outside the gene matches: 3. The germline CDR1 and CDR2 sequences are SGHDT and YYEEEE. The DNA of the CDR3 is TGTGCCAGCAGCTTGATCCAGGGGGACTATGGCTACACCTTC. It translates to CASSLIQGDYGYTF.